This is a list of T cell receptor beta chains from one sample in a study of tumor and adjacent non-tumor tissue in lung cancer. TCRdb itself ran the multiplex PCR reads through MiXCR, one entry per CDR3 protein. The sample holds 90,000 to 110,000 distinct CDR3 sequences, approximately 71% seen once. Sequenced material: lung tumor tissue. The receptors derive from a woman aged 60-75 years with non-small cell lung cancer. Each CDR3 is given with its conserved first and last residue.

>TRBV6-2/TRBV6-3
CASSPTGLDQPQHF
>TRBV29-1
CSIGEGRSYTEVFF
>TRBV11-3
CASSLDLTSCSHNEQFF
>TRBV15
CATSRDRRQTRAGELFF
>TRBV11-3
CTSNLKVNTEVFF
>TRBV29-1
CSVEVNGNRECYNEQLF
>TRBV20-1
CSANGRTGELSF
>TRBV11-2
CARSRDRGVPQHF
>TRBV20-1
CSAKTGGETEAFF
>TRBV20-1
CGASSSSGTGELVF
>TRBV7-2
CASSPQAGTSTTDTHYF
>TRBV6-5
CASSCPTFDRIRGYQETQYF
>TRBV28
CACSLRGGAETQYF
>TRBV6-1
CASAVSATDYHPQYF
>TRBV12-3/TRBV12-4
CASSLAILIGTDTQYF
>TRBV20-1
CSVSRLAATGEQYF
>TRBV4-1
CASSHESGSNYGYTF
>TRBV6-2/TRBV6-3
CVSRPVLEGNTEAFF
>TRBV11-1
CASSPRLARESTGGLFF
>TRBV28
CASSTPGTAYGDTF
>TRBV28
CASSILGREGTIGF
>TRBV6-2/TRBV6-3
CASNYPGTPVWYEQYF
>TRBV11-3
CITREDSGNTIYF
>TRBV4-1
CASRAGDAGLNTEAFF
>TRBV4-3
CASSHETCGTYTQYF
>TRBV11-2
CTSSWDRGRYEKFF
>TRBV28
CASSRDSLAGGPGEQFF
>TRBV11-2
CASSLDRASGGVEQCF
>TRBV11-2
CDGSLASEQYF
>TRBV28
CANNSRGGDTEAFF
>TRBV12-3/TRBV12-4
CASTLGADNSPLHF
>TRBV11-3
CAISLELTSRSHNELFF
>TRBV11-2
CASSLNTGAYEQYF
>TRBV11-3
CVSSLSTGSSYEQYF
>TRBV11-1
CASSPGLAGDTQYF
>TRBV20-1
CSARDTGRETGELFF
>TRBV20-1
CSEAVDASSSYEQYF
>TRBV6-2/TRBV6-3
CAISHGRGGTEAFF